This T cell receptor (beta chain) is from a study of shared T cell receptors in the human thymus. This CDR3 has 16 residues. The V segment lost 6 bases and the J segment 4 bases; nucleotides outside the gene matches: 14. Per the germline V gene, CDR1 is MNHEY and CDR2 is SMNVEV (reference sequence). Produced via immunoSEQ multiplex PCR; TCRdb's table is partial and in-frame only. The data show hundreds of thousands of clones, with roughly 90% seen just once and 0.0085% to 0.012% held by the top ten. These data also formed part of another study, on human thymus T cells. That study adds: Donation was from healthy Finnish infants who were having corrective surgery that addressed congenital heart defects.

The clonotype originates from a boy younger than two with a congenital heart defect. The chain recombines TRBV27 with TRBJ1-1, with 7 nucleotides matching TRBD1. Sequenced material: thymocytes. The CDR3: CASSDSPDRPRTEAFF. The CDR3 DNA is TGTGCCAGCAGCGATTCCCCGGACAGGCCTCGCACTGAAGCTTTCTTT.